These T cell receptor beta chains were read from a single sample in a study of response to subunit inactivated influenza vaccine. In TCRdb, the RT-PCR reads were re-called with MiXCR into one record per CDR3 protein. The sample contains around 520,000 distinct CDR3 sequences, 10% to 15% of which appear only once. The sequences come from PBMCs from blood, collected on the day of vaccination. These receptors were collected from a man aged 45-60 years who received an inactivated influenza vaccine. Each CDR3 is given with its conserved first and last residue. Clone size is shown for a subset of rows, as once, few, many or a class of expanded clone.

V: TRBV7-2
size: few
CDR3: CASSWDGNSNQPQHF

V: TRBV12-3/TRBV12-4
size: once
CDR3: CASSLYLGGNQPQHF

V: TRBV20-1
size: few
CDR3: CSARVTSGGAMETQYF

V: TRBV30
size: .
CDR3: CAWARQAGGYTF

V: TRBV27
size: .
CDR3: CASSQNNYEQYF

V: TRBV28
size: .
CDR3: CASSSRALYYTF

V: TRBV2
size: few
CDR3: CASSGQESWPQHF

V: TRBV30
size: few
CDR3: CAWDPRGPNTGELFF

V: TRBV11-1
size: few
CDR3: CASSPKGAGGSSYNEQFF

V: TRBV29-1
size: few
CDR3: CSVNSDTQYF

V: TRBV6-5
size: many
CDR3: CASSYAGSGETQYF

V: TRBV28
size: .
CDR3: CASTHEAGVRTDTQYF

V: TRBV28
size: .
CDR3: CAISPSGTYEQYF

V: TRBV20-1
size: .
CDR3: CSAKQGYQPQHF

V: TRBV11-2
size: .
CDR3: CASSSPQGLRQFF

V: TRBV11-2
size: .
CDR3: CASSILRGVTGELFF

V: TRBV6-2/TRBV6-3
size: .
CDR3: CASLRRGAVNEQFF

V: TRBV7-2
size: few
CDR3: CASRTGTSGQTQYF

V: TRBV6-5
size: .
CDR3: CASSFGTLNEKLFF

V: TRBV10-3
size: .
CDR3: CAITDTTDTQYF

V: TRBV29-1
size: once
CDR3: CSAQTAYGYTF

V: TRBV5-1
size: .
CDR3: CASSLAPGQGYEQFF

V: TRBV7-3
size: many
CDR3: CASSLDGGQVNEQFF

V: TRBV14
size: few
CDR3: CASSHLLAGGNNEQFF

V: TRBV5-1
size: .
CDR3: CASSLGQGLPGQGNPEAFF

V: TRBV20-1
size: many
CDR3: CSALPGQGASISYEQYF

V: TRBV28
size: .
CDR3: CASSLGLAIYNNEQFF

V: TRBV5-1
size: few
CDR3: CASSLDGDTEAFF

V: TRBV7-2
size: few
CDR3: CASSPLKDTQYF

V: TRBV5-1
size: few
CDR3: CASSPLVPYEQYF

V: TRBV10-1
size: few
CDR3: CASSDPRQVGELFF

V: TRBV4-1
size: .
CDR3: CASSQVGLGGREGYTF

V: TRBV21-1
size: few
CDR3: CASSKFEAENYGYTF

V: TRBV12-3/TRBV12-4
size: .
CDR3: CASSLTGAGEKLFF

V: TRBV12-3/TRBV12-4
size: few
CDR3: CASREAGRSGNTIYF

V: TRBV15
size: .
CDR3: CATSRGSGDTQYF

V: TRBV2
size: .
CDR3: CASNAGTSAQPQHF

V: TRBV28
size: .
CDR3: CASSSSQLLLAKNIQYF

V: TRBV20-1
size: few
CDR3: CSVPRVAGGSYEQYF

V: TRBV4-2
size: .
CDR3: CASSQVWDTDTQYF

V: TRBV15
size: once
CDR3: CATGSQLGRSYNEQFF

V: TRBV21-1
size: once
CDR3: CASSKDPPRLAGEETQYF

V: TRBV29-1
size: many
CDR3: CSVAGLADYNEQFF